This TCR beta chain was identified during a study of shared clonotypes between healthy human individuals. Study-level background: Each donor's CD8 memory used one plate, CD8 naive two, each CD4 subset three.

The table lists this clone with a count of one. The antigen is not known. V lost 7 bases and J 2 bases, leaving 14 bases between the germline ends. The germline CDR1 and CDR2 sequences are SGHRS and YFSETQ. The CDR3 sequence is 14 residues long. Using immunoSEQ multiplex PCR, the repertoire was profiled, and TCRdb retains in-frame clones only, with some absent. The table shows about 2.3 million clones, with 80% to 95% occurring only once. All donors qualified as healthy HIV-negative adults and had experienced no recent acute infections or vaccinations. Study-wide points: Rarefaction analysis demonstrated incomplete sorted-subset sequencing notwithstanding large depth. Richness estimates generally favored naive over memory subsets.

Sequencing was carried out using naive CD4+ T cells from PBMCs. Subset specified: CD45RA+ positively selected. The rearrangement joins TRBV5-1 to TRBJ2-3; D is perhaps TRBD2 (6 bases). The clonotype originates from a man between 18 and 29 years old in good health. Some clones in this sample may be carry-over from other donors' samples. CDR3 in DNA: TGCGCCAGCGGGCGTGGAGGGTTCACAGATACGCAGTATTTT. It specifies CASGRGGFTDTQYF.